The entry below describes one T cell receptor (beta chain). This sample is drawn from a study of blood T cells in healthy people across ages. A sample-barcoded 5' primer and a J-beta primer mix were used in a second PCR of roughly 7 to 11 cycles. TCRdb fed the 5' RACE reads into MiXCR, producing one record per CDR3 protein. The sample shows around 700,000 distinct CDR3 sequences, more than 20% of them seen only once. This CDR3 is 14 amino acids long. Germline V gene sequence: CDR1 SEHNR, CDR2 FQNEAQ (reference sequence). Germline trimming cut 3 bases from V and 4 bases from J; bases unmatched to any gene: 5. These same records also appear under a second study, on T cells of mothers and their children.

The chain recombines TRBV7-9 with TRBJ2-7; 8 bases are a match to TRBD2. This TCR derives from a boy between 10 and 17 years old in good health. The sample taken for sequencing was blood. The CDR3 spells CASSFIGLAYEQYF. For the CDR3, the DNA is TGTGCCAGCAGCTTTATAGGACTAGCTTACGAGCAGTACTTC.